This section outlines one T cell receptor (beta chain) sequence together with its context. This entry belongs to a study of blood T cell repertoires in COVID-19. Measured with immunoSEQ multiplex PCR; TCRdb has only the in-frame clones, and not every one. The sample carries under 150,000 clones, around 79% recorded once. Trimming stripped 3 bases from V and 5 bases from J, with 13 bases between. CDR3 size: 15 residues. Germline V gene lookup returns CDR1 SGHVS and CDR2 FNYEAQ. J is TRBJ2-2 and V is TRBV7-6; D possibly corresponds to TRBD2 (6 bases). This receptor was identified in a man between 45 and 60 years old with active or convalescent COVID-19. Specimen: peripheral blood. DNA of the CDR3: TGTGCCAGCAGCTTGGCGGGGACTGCTACCGGGGAGCTGTTTTTT. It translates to CASSLAGTATGELFF.